The source of this TCR beta chain is a study of PD-1 blockade in classical Hodgkin lymphoma. In the study overall: Nivolumab 3 mg/kg was given intravenously every 2 weeks. Points from the study as a whole: Researchers reported that CD4+ TCR diversity, though not CD8+, rose significantly by C4D1. Repertoire difference causes, possibly disease activity or prior therapy, remain undefined.

Patients all relapsed after autologous stem cell transplantation, and there was variation in brentuximab vedotin exposure. Classification of best responses gave complete response, partial response or progressive disease. Germline V gene data show CDR1 as LNHDA and CDR2 as SQIVND (reference sequence). With V trimmed by 3 bases and J by 7 bases, 8 bases remained unmatched. The CDR3 contains 15 residues. The assay was immunoSEQ multiplex PCR, and TCRdb's table has in-frame clones only and misses some. This table holds under 30,000 clones, approximately 78% found once. This clone was counted a single time. Antigen: not known.

The starting material was peripheral blood mononuclear cells (PBMCs), obtained before the second cycle of nivolumab. The gene calls are TRBV19 and TRBJ1-5; 8 bases map to TRBD1. This TCR was recovered from a human donor with classical Hodgkin lymphoma. The CDR3 protein is CASSITRPGGQPQHF. CDR3 nucleotide sequence: TGTGCCAGTAGTATCACCCGGCCAGGGGGCCAGCCCCAGCATTTT.